This T cell receptor (beta chain) was sequenced in a study of T cell repertoires in cytomegalovirus infection. Overall study context: It was the public TCR beta signatures that indicated both CMV infection and matching HLA type.

On this clonotype: The junction does not match germline at one end; this may be a read error.

This CDR3 has 16 residues. Germline CDR1 and CDR2: SEHNR and FQNEAQ (reference sequence). TCRdb analysed the reads with MiXCR anew, one entry per CDR3 protein. The sample lists approximately 630,000 distinct CDR3 sequences, 20% to 30% occurring once. The receptor was isolated from a human donor in good health (CMV status not recorded). Some clones in this sample may be carry-over from other donors' samples. The chain carries TRBV7-9 and TRBJ2-3; TRBD2 aligns across 11 bases. The sequenced sample consisted of CD8+ T cells from PBMCs. The CDR3 DNA is TGTGACAGCAGCTTAAGGACTAGCGGGCGCACAGATACGCAGTATTTT. Translating it yields CDSSLRTSGRTDTQYF.